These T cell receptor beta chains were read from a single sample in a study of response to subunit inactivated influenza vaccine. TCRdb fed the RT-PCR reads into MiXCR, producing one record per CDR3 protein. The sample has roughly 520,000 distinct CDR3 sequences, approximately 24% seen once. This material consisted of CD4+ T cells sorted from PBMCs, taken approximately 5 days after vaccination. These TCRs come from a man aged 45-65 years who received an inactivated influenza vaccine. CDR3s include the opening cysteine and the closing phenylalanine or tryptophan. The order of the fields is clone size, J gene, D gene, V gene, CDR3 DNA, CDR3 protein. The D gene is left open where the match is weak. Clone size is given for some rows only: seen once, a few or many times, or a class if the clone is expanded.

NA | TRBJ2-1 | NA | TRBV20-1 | TGCAGTGCTCATCAGACGCCCAGCTCCTACAATGAGCAGTTCTTC | CSAHQTPSSYNEQFF
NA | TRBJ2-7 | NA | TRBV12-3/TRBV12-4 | TGTGCCAGCAGTTTCGGCCAGAGCCCCTACGAGCAGTACTTC | CASSFGQSPYEQYF
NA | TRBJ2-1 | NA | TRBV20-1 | TGCAGTGCCCAGACAGTTAGGCGTTCCAATGAGCAGTTCTTC | CSAQTVRRSNEQFF
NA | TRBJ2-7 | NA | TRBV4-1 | TGCGCCAGCAGCCATAGATATGGGACGGACTCCTACGAGCAGTACTTC | CASSHRYGTDSYEQYF
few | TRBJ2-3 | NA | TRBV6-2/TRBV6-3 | TGTGCCAGCAGTTATAGTCCCAGAGGTGAATCGCAGTATTTT | CASSYSPRGESQYF
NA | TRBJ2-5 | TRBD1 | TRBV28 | TGTGCCAGCAGTTGGGAACCGACAGGGGGTGAGACCCAGTACTTC | CASSWEPTGGETQYF
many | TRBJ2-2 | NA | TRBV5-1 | TGCGCCAGCAGCTTAAGGACGGGTAACACCGGGGAGCTGTTTTTT | CASSLRTGNTGELFF
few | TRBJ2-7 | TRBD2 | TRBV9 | TGTGCCAGCAGCGTTGGGACTAGCGGCCCCTACGAGCAGTACTTC | CASSVGTSGPYEQYF
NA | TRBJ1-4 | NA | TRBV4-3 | TGCGCCAGCAGCCAAGAATACAGGGATAATGAAAAACTGTTTTTT | CASSQEYRDNEKLFF
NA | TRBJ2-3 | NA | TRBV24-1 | TGTGCCACCAGTGAAATTTTGGTCTCTGGGCAACCGGTAAAGGTGGATACGCAGTATTTT | CATSEILVSGQPVKVDTQYF
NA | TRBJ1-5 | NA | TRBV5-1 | TGCGCCAGCAGCTTCGGAGATTCTGTCAATCAGCCCCAGCATTTT | CASSFGDSVNQPQHF
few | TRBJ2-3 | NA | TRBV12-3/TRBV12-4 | TGTGCCAGCAGTTTTGCTGTGGATACGCAGTATTTT | CASSFAVDTQYF
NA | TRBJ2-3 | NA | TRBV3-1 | TGTGCCAGCAGCCCACCCTCATCCGGGACTGGGGTTCGCACAGATACGCAGTATTTT | CASSPPSSGTGVRTDTQYF
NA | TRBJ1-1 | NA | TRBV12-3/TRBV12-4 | TGTGCCAGCAGTTTAGGGCACGCGGGAGCTTTCTTT | CASSLGHAGAFF
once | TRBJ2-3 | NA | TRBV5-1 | TGCGCCAGCAGCCGGGACTTGAGCACAGATACGCAGTATTTT | CASSRDLSTDTQYF
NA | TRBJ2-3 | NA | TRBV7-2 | TGTGCCAGCAGTCTTATGGGGCTTCGCGACGATACGCAGTATTTT | CASSLMGLRDDTQYF
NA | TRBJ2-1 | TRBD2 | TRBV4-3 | TGCGCCAGCAGCCACCTCAGCGGGATTCCGAATGAGCAGTTCTTC | CASSHLSGIPNEQFF
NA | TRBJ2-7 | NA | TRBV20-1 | TGCAGTGCTAGGCCTCTCCAAAGGACTATCTCCTACGAGCAGTACTTC | CSARPLQRTISYEQYF
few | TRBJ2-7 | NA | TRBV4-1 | TGCGCCAGCAGCCAAGAATGGGGGGAGCAGTACTTC | CASSQEWGEQYF
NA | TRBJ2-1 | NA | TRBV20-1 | TGCAGTGCTAGAAGCGACAGTGGCGGAACATACAATGAGCAGTTCTTC | CSARSDSGGTYNEQFF
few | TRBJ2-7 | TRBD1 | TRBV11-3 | TGTGCCAGCCCTATGGGACAGGGGTCCTACGAGCAGTACTTC | CASPMGQGSYEQYF
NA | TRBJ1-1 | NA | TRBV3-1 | TGTGCCAGCAGCCAAGGGCCACCGGGGGCTGAAACTGAAGCTTTCTTT | CASSQGPPGAETEAFF
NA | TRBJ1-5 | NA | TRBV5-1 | TGCGCCAGCAGCTTGGCCACAGGGAACAATCAGCCCCAGCATTTT | CASSLATGNNQPQHF
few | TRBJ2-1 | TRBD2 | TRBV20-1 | TGCAGTGCTAGAGATAGACTAGCGGGAGGTCTATGGCAGTTCTTC | CSARDRLAGGLWQFF
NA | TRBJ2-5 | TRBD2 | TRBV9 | TGTGCCAGCAGCGTAGTGAGTTCCACTAGCGGGGGTCCAACGGAGACCCAGTACTTC | CASSVVSSTSGGPTETQYF
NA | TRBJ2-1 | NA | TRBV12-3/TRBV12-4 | TGTGCCAGCAGTTTCCGGGGGCTCTACAATGAGCAGTTCTTC | CASSFRGLYNEQFF
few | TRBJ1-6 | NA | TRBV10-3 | TGTGCCATCAGTGATCAGACGGGAGGTGAATCACCCCTCCACTTT | CAISDQTGGESPLHF
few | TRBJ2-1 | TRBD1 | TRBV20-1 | TGCAGTGCTAGCAGGTCGGGTCAGGGGGCCTGGAATGAGCAGTTCTTC | CSASRSGQGAWNEQFF
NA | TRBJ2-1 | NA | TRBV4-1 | TGCGCCAGCAGCCAAGGAGGGTACAGCTCCTACAATGAGCAGTTCTTC | CASSQGGYSSYNEQFF
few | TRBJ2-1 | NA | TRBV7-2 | TGTGCCAGCAGCGACGGACTTGGTGAGCAGTTCTTC | CASSDGLGEQFF
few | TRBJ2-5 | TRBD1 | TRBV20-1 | TGCAGTGTTGTCGACTATCGGGACAGGGGGCGTGGAGAGACCCAGTACTTC | CSVVDYRDRGRGETQYF
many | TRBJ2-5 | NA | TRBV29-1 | TGCAGCGCCCTAAGGGGCTCGGAGACCCAGTACTTC | CSALRGSETQYF
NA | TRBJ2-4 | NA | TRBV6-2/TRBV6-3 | TGTGCCAGCAGTTCTCAGGACAGTATTCAGTACTTC | CASSSQDSIQYF
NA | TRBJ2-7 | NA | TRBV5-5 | TGTGCCAGCAGCTTGGCGTGGACAGCTACCTACGAGCAGTACTTC | CASSLAWTATYEQYF
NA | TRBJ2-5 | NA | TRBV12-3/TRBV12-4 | TGTGCCAGCAGTTTATCAGGCCCAGAGACCCAGTACTTC | CASSLSGPETQYF
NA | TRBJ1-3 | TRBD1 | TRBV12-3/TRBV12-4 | TGTGCCAGCAGATTCACAGGGGGCGCAGGAAACACCATATATTTT | CASRFTGGAGNTIYF
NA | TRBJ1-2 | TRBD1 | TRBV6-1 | TGTGCCAGCAGCGCCCCCCGGGACAGTGTCTATGGCTACACCTTC | CASSAPRDSVYGYTF